This T cell receptor beta chain was identified in a study of CD8 T cells in Susac syndrome. Turning to the study itself: Within the sequenced group of Susac syndrome patients, six showed active disease and roughly 8 were in remission.

Overall study results and limits: Among active patients and in TEMRA cells, CD8+ clonal expansion in Susac reached its peak.

Worth noting for this clonotype: Its antigen remains unidentified.

CDR1 is DFQATT and CDR2 is SNEGSKA in the germline V gene (reference sequence). This CDR3 contains 14 residues. V gave up 3 bases and J gave up 1 base; unmatched junction bases: 4. Reverse transcription of roughly 0.5 to 1 ug RNA was performed with random hexamers. A single record per CDR3 protein comes from TCRdb applying MiXCR to the immunoSEQ multiplex PCR reads. Of roughly 84,000 distinct CDR3 sequences in the sample, around 96% were seen once. This chain uses TRBV20-1 with TRBJ2-3; 7 bases are shared with TRBD1. This sequence was found in a human donor with Susac syndrome. The sequenced material came from CD8+ T cells from PBMCs. In DNA, the CDR3 is TGCAGTGCTAGGCAGGACAGGCGCACAGATACGCAGTATTTT. Protein: CSARQDRRTDTQYF.